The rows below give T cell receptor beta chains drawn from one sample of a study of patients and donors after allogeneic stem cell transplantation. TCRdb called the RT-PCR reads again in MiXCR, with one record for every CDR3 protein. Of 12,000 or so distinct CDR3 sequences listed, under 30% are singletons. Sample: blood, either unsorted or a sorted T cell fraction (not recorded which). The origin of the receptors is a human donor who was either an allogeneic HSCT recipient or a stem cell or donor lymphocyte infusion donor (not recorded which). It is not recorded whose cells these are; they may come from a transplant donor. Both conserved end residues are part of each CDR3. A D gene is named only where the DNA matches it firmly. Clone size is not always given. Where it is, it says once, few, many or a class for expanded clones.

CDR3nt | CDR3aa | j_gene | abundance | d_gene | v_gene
TGTGCCAGCAGTTACCCGGGGGGCGATCAGCCCCAGCATTTT | CASSYPGGDQPQHF | TRBJ1-5 | few | NA | TRBV6-2/TRBV6-3
TGTGCCAGCAAGCCGACAGGGCCCCCCAATCAGCCCCAGCATTTT | CASKPTGPPNQPQHF | TRBJ1-5 | NA | TRBD1 | TRBV28
TGTGCCACCAGCCCCCGGACAGATTATAATTCACCCCTCCACTTT | CATSPRTDYNSPLHF | TRBJ1-6 | NA | NA | TRBV15
TGTGCCAGCAGGGACAGGGGGCCAGATACGCAGTATTTT | CASRDRGPDTQYF | TRBJ2-3 | NA | TRBD1 | TRBV2
TGTGCCAGCAGCCTTGGAAACCCCCTGGAAGCTTTCTTT | CASSLGNPLEAFF | TRBJ1-1 | few | NA | TRBV12-3/TRBV12-4
TGTGCCAGCAGTGAGGGGATACGTGGCTACACCTTC | CASSEGIRGYTF | TRBJ1-2 | few | NA | TRBV25-1
TGTGCCAGCGGGAGGTACAATGAGCAGTTCTTC | CASGRYNEQFF | TRBJ2-1 | NA | NA | TRBV12-3/TRBV12-4
TGCGCCAGCCGTAAACAGGGGGCCACAGATACGCAGTATTTT | CASRKQGATDTQYF | TRBJ2-3 | NA | TRBD1 | TRBV5-1
TGCAGTGCTAGAGATTTGGGGGGGAGAGCGCAGTACTTC | CSARDLGGRAQYF | TRBJ2-7 | NA | TRBD2 | TRBV20-1
TGTGCCAGCAGCCCCAACCCCGGACGGATACAAGAGACCCAGTACTTC | CASSPNPGRIQETQYF | TRBJ2-5 | many | NA | TRBV7-7
TGTGCCAGCAGCTCGACAGGGAGGACTGAAGCTTTCTTT | CASSSTGRTEAFF | TRBJ1-1 | few | TRBD1 | TRBV5-6
TGTGCCAGCAGTTCCCAGGGTGGTGAAAAACTGTTTTTT | CASSSQGGEKLFF | TRBJ1-4 | many | NA | TRBV6-5
TGCGCCAGCAGCTTGGAAAGTCGCTCTAATGAAAAACTGTTTTTT | CASSLESRSNEKLFF | TRBJ1-4 | NA | NA | TRBV5-1
TGTGCCAGCAGTCCCCCTAACTGGGACAGAAACACCGGGGAGCTGTTTTTT | CASSPPNWDRNTGELFF | TRBJ2-2 | NA | TRBD1 | TRBV27
TGTGCCACCAGTGATACGGGACTCCAAGGCTACACCTTC | CATSDTGLQGYTF | TRBJ1-2 | NA | NA | TRBV24-1
TGTGCCAGCAGCCATACCCCCTACGAGCAGTACTTC | CASSHTPYEQYF | TRBJ2-7 | NA | NA | TRBV7-9
TGCAGTGCTAGAGGGAAGGCGATCAATCAGCCCCAGCATTTT | CSARGKAINQPQHF | TRBJ1-5 | many | NA | TRBV20-1
TGTGCCAGCAGTTTTACGGGGACAGGGGCGGGAGGCTACACCTTC | CASSFTGTGAGGYTF | TRBJ1-2 | NA | TRBD1 | TRBV28
TGCAGTGCCACCGAGGACAGTATGAACACTGAAGCTTTCTTT | CSATEDSMNTEAFF | TRBJ1-1 | NA | NA | TRBV20-1
TGTGCCAGCAGCTTGGCAGGGAGGCAAGAGACCCAGTACTTC | CASSLAGRQETQYF | TRBJ2-5 | NA | NA | TRBV5-4
TGTGCCAGCAGCCAACCCCGCGATTGGGCGCAGGATTCACCCCTCCACTTT | CASSQPRDWAQDSPLHF | TRBJ1-6 | NA | NA | TRBV3-1
TGTGCCAGTAGTATTCTAACTGGCTCGGCGGACAATGAGCAGTTCTTC | CASSILTGSADNEQFF | TRBJ2-1 | NA | NA | TRBV19
TGTGCCAGCAAATCTAGCGGGAGGAATGAGCAGTTCTTC | CASKSSGRNEQFF | TRBJ2-1 | NA | TRBD2 | TRBV6-2/TRBV6-3
TGTGCCATCAGACCGGGACAGGGATCTGGAAACACCATATATTTT | CAIRPGQGSGNTIYF | TRBJ1-3 | many | TRBD1 | TRBV10-3
TGTGCCAGCAGCAATCAGCGGGAAAGGTTGCAGTTCTTC | CASSNQRERLQFF | TRBJ2-1 | NA | NA | TRBV21-1
TGTGCCAGCAGCCCCCGGGGTTATCGAGGGACTGAAGCTTTCTTT | CASSPRGYRGTEAFF | TRBJ1-1 | few | NA | TRBV7-2
TGTGCCAGCAGTTACGTTCTAGCGGGCGCCCGGGTTGAGACCCAGTACTTC | CASSYVLAGARVETQYF | TRBJ2-5 | NA | TRBD2 | TRBV6-5
TGTGCCAGCAGTCCCGAGGAGATCAGGAACGAGCAGTACTTC | CASSPEEIRNEQYF | TRBJ2-7 | NA | NA | TRBV7-6
TGTGCCAGCAGCTTCAGGACAGGGGCGTATTCACCCCTCCACTTT | CASSFRTGAYSPLHF | TRBJ1-6 | NA | TRBD1 | TRBV13
TGCGCCAGCAGCCCGGGACCGTACAATGAGCAGTTCTTC | CASSPGPYNEQFF | TRBJ2-1 | NA | NA | TRBV5-1
TGTGCCAGCAGCTTGGACAGGCGGACCTACTCTGGGGCCAACGTCCTGACTTTC | CASSLDRRTYSGANVLTF | TRBJ2-6 | NA | TRBD1 | TRBV7-2
TGTGCCAGCAGCCAGACTAGCGAACGCTACAATGAGCAGTTCTTC | CASSQTSERYNEQFF | TRBJ2-1 | NA | TRBD2 | TRBV7-6
TGTGCCAGCAGTTTAGTACATGCCTATGGCTACACCTTC | CASSLVHAYGYTF | TRBJ1-2 | medium-sized | NA | TRBV12-3/TRBV12-4
TGCAGCGTTGAAGATCGGGCGGGAGGGCACAATGAGCAGTTCTTC | CSVEDRAGGHNEQFF | TRBJ2-1 | NA | TRBD2 | TRBV29-1
TGTGCCAGCAGCTTAGAAGGGAATAGCAATCAGCCCCAGCATTTT | CASSLEGNSNQPQHF | TRBJ1-5 | NA | NA | TRBV7-9
TGTGCCAGCAGCCCCCCACGGAACACTGAAGCTTTCTTT | CASSPPRNTEAFF | TRBJ1-1 | NA | NA | TRBV4-2
TGCGCCAGCAGCCGGGGACTAGGCGTCGAGCAGTACTTC | CASSRGLGVEQYF | TRBJ2-7 | NA | TRBD2 | TRBV4-1
TGTGCCAGCAGCCAGGGGGGGCTGGAGACCCAGTACTTC | CASSQGGLETQYF | TRBJ2-5 | NA | NA | TRBV3-1
TGTGCCAGCAGTGACTTCCGGGACGGCAACTACGAGCAGTACTTC | CASSDFRDGNYEQYF | TRBJ2-7 | NA | NA | TRBV25-1
TGTGCCAGCAGTTCTCCGGTGGGGGAAAAACTGTTTTTT | CASSSPVGEKLFF | TRBJ1-4 | many | NA | TRBV6-5
TGTGCCAGTAAAGGCGGACCTACGGATAATGAGCAGTTCTTC | CASKGGPTDNEQFF | TRBJ2-1 | few | NA | TRBV19
TGTGCCAGCAGCCAAGAAGGCAATGAGCAGTTCTTC | CASSQEGNEQFF | TRBJ2-1 | NA | NA | TRBV4-2
TGTGCCAGCAGCAGGGACTCCAGGGGCGAGCAGTACTTC | CASSRDSRGEQYF | TRBJ2-7 | NA | NA | TRBV12-3/TRBV12-4